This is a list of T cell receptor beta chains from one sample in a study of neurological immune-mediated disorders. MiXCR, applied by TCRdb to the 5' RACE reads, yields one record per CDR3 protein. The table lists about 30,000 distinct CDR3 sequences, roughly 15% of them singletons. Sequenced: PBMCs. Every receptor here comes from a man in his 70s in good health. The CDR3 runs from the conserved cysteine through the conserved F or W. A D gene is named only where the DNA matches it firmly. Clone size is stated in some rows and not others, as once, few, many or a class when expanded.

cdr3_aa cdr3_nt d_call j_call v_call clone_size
CASSIATSGGNEQFF TGTGCCAGTAGTATAGCTACTAGCGGGGGGAATGAGCAGTTCTTC TRBD2 TRBJ2-1 TRBV19 NA
CASSQTTSGSYNEQFF TGTGCCAGCAGCCAAACGACTAGCGGCTCCTACAATGAGCAGTTCTTC TRBD2 TRBJ2-1 TRBV4-2 many
CASSLSGGELFF TGTGCCAGCAGTTTATCCGGCGGGGAGCTGTTTTTT NA TRBJ2-2 TRBV27 many
CASSFRVRNTEAFF TGCGCCAGCAGCTTCAGGGTGAGGAACACTGAAGCTTTCTTT NA TRBJ1-1 TRBV5-1 many
CASSLGTVNTEAFF TGCGCCAGCAGCTTGGGGACAGTGAACACTGAAGCTTTCTTT NA TRBJ1-1 TRBV5-1 many
CSAADNYGYTF TGCAGTGCTGCGGACAACTATGGCTACACCTTC NA TRBJ1-2 TRBV20-1 many
CSATGTTGELFF TGCAGTGCTACCGGGACTACGGGGGAGCTGTTTTTT TRBD2 TRBJ2-2 TRBV20-1 many
CASRKGYTDTQYF TGTGCCAGCAGAAAGGGGTACACAGATACGCAGTATTTT NA TRBJ2-3 TRBV12-3/TRBV12-4 many
CASSVGGQGNTGELFF TGTGCCAGCAGCGTAGGAGGACAGGGAAACACCGGGGAGCTGTTTTTT TRBD1 TRBJ2-2 TRBV9 many
CSVGQGGQHF TGCAGCGTTGGACAGGGAGGCCAGCATTTT TRBD1 TRBJ1-5 TRBV29-1 many
CASSIELDQETQYF TGTGCCAGCTCAATAGAACTAGACCAAGAGACCCAGTACTTC NA TRBJ2-5 TRBV18 many
CASSYEQGLDSNQPQHF TGTGCCAGCAGTTACGAACAGGGGCTGGATAGCAATCAGCCCCAGCATTTT TRBD1 TRBJ1-5 TRBV6-2/TRBV6-3 many
CASSFAVETQYF TGTGCCAGCAGTTTTGCAGTCGAGACCCAGTACTTC NA TRBJ2-5 TRBV12-3/TRBV12-4 many
CASSVGGGDTQYF TGTGCCAGCAGCGTGGGGGGGGGAGATACGCAGTATTTT TRBD2 TRBJ2-3 TRBV27 many
CSVVRGWTGGRDTQYF TGCAGCGTTGTTCGAGGGTGGACAGGGGGGAGAGATACGCAGTATTTT TRBD1 TRBJ2-3 TRBV29-1 many